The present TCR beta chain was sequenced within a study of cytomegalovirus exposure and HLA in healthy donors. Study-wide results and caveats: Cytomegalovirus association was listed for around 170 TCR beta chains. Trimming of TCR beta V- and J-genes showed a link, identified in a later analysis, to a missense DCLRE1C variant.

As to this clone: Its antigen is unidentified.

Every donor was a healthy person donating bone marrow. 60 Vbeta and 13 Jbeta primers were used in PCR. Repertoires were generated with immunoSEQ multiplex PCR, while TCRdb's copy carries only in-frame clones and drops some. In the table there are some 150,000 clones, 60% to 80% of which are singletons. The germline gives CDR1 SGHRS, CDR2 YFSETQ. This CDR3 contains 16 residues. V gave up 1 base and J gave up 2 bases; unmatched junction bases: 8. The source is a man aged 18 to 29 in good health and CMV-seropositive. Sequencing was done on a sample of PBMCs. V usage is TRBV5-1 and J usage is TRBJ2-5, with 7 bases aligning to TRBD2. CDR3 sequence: CASSLYGRGRQETQYF. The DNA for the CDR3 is TGCGCCAGCAGCTTGTATGGGAGGGGACGACAAGAGACCCAGTACTTC.